The 26 T cell receptor beta chains given below trace back to one sample, sequenced in a study of blood T cell repertoires in COVID-19. Produced via immunoSEQ multiplex PCR; TCRdb's table is partial and in-frame only. The sample gives some 340,000 clones, more than 70% of which show up once; just under 3% is in the top ten. The sample was peripheral blood. The receptors shown here come from a young man with active or convalescent COVID-19.

A word on this clone: This sample also contains other DNA sequences that code for the same CDR3. The chain combines TRBV11-3 with TRBJ1-1, with no clear D. CDR3 length: 14 amino acids. Germline V gene lookup returns CDR1 SGHNT and CDR2 YENEEA. V shed 5 bases and J shed 2 bases, with 12 bases lying between them. The CDR3 nucleotides read TGTGCCAGCAGCCCCGGCGGGCTTAACACTGAAGCTTTCTTT. The encoded protein is CASSPGGLNTEAFF.

The chain is built from TRBV7-6 and TRBJ1-6; no clear D. From germline, CDR1 is SGHVS and CDR2 FNYEAQ. The CDR3 has 14 residues. V dropped 1 base and J dropped 6 bases, with 7 bases sitting between them. CDR3 amino acids: CASSLGLINSPLHF. The CDR3 coding sequence is TGTGCCAGCAGCTTAGGACTGATTAATTCACCCCTCCACTTT.

This clone showed up just a few times. V and J are TRBV9 and TRBJ2-3; D remains ambiguous. The V gene lost 4 bases and the J gene lost 6 bases, with 9 bases spanning the gap. This CDR3 spans 12 amino acids. Germline V gene lookup returns CDR1 SGDLS and CDR2 YYNGEE. CDR3 sequence: CASSPLRDTQYF. The CDR3 nucleotides are TGTGCCAGCAGCCCCCTCCGGGATACGCAGTATTTT.

This clone appeared a few times. V gene TRBV4-1 combines with J gene TRBJ2-7; D unresolved. There are 15 residues in the CDR3. With 4 bases removed from V and 3 bases from J, the gap between germline ends came to 16 bases. Germline-derived CDR1 and CDR2 are MGHRA and YSYEKL. Here the CDR3 DNA reads TGCGCCAGCAGCCTGTCCTGGGCTCAAGACTACGAGCAGTACTTC. Amino acids: CASSLSWAQDYEQYF.

This chain joins TRBV24-1 and TRBJ1-1; D is unclear. Trimming took 1 base from V and 7 from J, leaving 9 bases between them. The CDR3 has 13 residues. Germline V CDR1 and CDR2: KGHDR, SFDVKD. The CDR3 nucleotides are TGTGCCACCAGTGATTTAAGAACAGTTGAAGCTTTCTTT. Protein product: CATSDLRTVEAFF.

The rearrangement links TRBV29-1 to TRBJ2-3, with 7 bases fitting TRBD2. The junction had 9 bases not matched to a gene; V was cut back by 0 bases and J by 6 bases. The CDR3 runs 15 residues. Looked up from germline, CDR1 is SQVTM and CDR2 is ANQGSEA. As DNA, the CDR3 is TGCAGCGTTGAAGAAGGTTGGTCCGGGAGGGATACGCAGTATTTT. As protein: CSVEEGWSGRDTQYF.

CDR3 amino acids: CASSLGVTGNTEAFF. The CDR3 DNA follows: TGTGCCAGCAGCTTAGGGGTGACGGGAAACACTGAAGCTTTCTTT. V gene TRBV7-2 combines with J gene TRBJ1-1; D unresolved. The CDR3 length is 15 residues. Trimming removed 1 base at V and 2 bases at J, with 11 bases between. The germline CDR1 and CDR2 sequences are SGHTA and FQGNSA.

This clone was seen just once. The J gene is TRBJ2-2, the V gene TRBV10-3, with a weak D call TRBD2 (6 bases). CDR3 length: 16 residues. The germline V and J ends were trimmed by 0 bases and 2 bases, with 10 bases remaining between them. CDR1 and CDR2 from the germline V gene are ENHRY and SYGVKD. The CDR3 spells CAISESRTTNTGELFF. For the CDR3, the DNA is TGTGCCATCAGTGAGTCGAGGACTACAAACACCGGGGAGCTGTTTTTT.

V is TRBV25-1 and J is TRBJ1-6; no reliable D call. The CDR3 loop spans 15 amino acids. The germline gives CDR1 MGHDK, CDR2 SYGVNS. Trimming pared 3 bases from V and 0 bases from J, leaving 6 bases between. The DNA for the CDR3 is TGTGCCAGCAGTGACCCCAGCTCCTATAATTCACCCCTCCACTTT. The encoded protein is CASSDPSSYNSPLHF.

The gene calls are TRBV28 and TRBJ2-7; 9 nucleotides align to TRBD2. CDR3 length: 16 residues. Looked up from germline, CDR1 is MDHEN and CDR2 is SYDVKM. With 2 bases clipped from V and 7 bases from J, the junction kept 12 bases outside the gene matches. The CDR3 DNA is TGTGCCAGCAGTTTAGGCGAGGCGGGAGGGCCAGGGGAGCAGTACTTC. It specifies CASSLGEAGGPGEQYF. The whole variable domain, remainder taken from reference TRBV28 and TRBJ2-7, is DVKVTQSSRYLVKRTGEKVFLECVQDMDHENMFWYRQDPGLGLRLIYFSYDVKMKEKGDIPEGYSVSREKKERFSLILESASTNQTSMYLCASSLGEAGGPGEQYFGPGTRLTVT.

The chain combines TRBV5-1 with TRBJ1-5; no clear D. CDR3 length: 13 amino acids. V gave up 0 bases and J gave up 6 bases, with 7 bases separating them. In germline, CDR1 is SGHRS, CDR2 YFSETQ. The chain's CDR3 is CASSLDVGQPQHF. The CDR3 DNA follows: TGCGCCAGCAGCTTGGACGTCGGTCAGCCCCAGCATTTT.

The chain couples TRBV5-4 to TRBJ2-7, with 8 bases that match TRBD2. This CDR3 comprises 14 residues. With V trimmed by 4 bases and J by 2 bases, 5 bases remained unmatched. Germline CDR1 SGHNT, CDR2 YYREEE (reference sequence). CDR3 bases: TGTGCCAGCAGCCCCGGGACTAGGGCCTACGAGCAGTACTTC. Translation: CASSPGTRAYEQYF.

The genes are TRBV5-1 and TRBJ1-2; D possibly corresponds to TRBD1 (5 bases). The germline V gene encodes CDR1 SGHRS and CDR2 YFSETQ. V was shortened by 5 bases and J by 2 bases, with 25 bases between the two germline ends. This CDR3 contains 18 residues. The CDR3 DNA reads TGCGCCAGCAGTTACAAGATGGGCCAGGACACAAGGAACTATGGCTACACCTTC. Its protein is CASSYKMGQDTRNYGYTF. Full variable domain (missing parts from reference TRBV5-1 and TRBJ1-2): KAGVTQTPRYLIKTRGQQVTLSCSPISGHRSVSWYQQTPGQGLQFLFEYFSETQRNKGNFPGRFSGRQFSNSRSEMNVSTLELGDSALYLCASSYKMGQDTRNYGYTFGSGTRLTVV.

This rearrangement joins TRBV28 to TRBJ1-4, with 7 bases identical to TRBD1. With V trimmed by 6 bases and J by 8 bases, 9 bases remained unmatched. The germline V gene encodes CDR1 MDHEN and CDR2 SYDVKM. The CDR3 length is 14 residues. In DNA form, the CDR3 reads TGTGCCAGCAGCCCAGACAGGGCCGGGGAAAAACTGTTTTTT. Residues: CASSPDRAGEKLFF.

This clone was seen once. The V gene is TRBV2, the J gene TRBJ1-2, with 7 bases matching TRBD1. Germline CDR1 is SNHLY and CDR2 is FYNNEI. V lost 5 bases, J lost 5 bases, and 5 bases stayed unmatched. The length of the CDR3 is 13 residues. Here the CDR3 reads CASSWDRRYGYTF. CDR3 sequence (DNA): TGTGCCAGCAGTTGGGACAGACGTTATGGCTACACCTTC.

The chain combines TRBV6-2 or TRBV6-3 with TRBJ2-3, with D unresolved. The CDR3 is made up of 14 amino acids. CDR1 and CDR2 from the germline V gene are MNHEY and SVGEGT. V dropped 3 bases and J dropped 2 bases, with 9 bases sitting between them. CDR3 sequence reads: CASSYQRLTDTQYF. In DNA form, the CDR3 reads TGTGCCAGCAGTTATCAGCGCCTCACAGATACGCAGTATTTT.

The chain carries TRBV6-5 and TRBJ1-4; the D gene is possibly TRBD1 (5 bases). The germline gives CDR1 MNHEY, CDR2 SVGAGI. The CDR3 has 13 residues. The V and J ends lost 2 bases and 10 bases respectively, with 11 bases between them. The CDR3 sequence is CASSYTSGGKLFF. The CDR3 DNA is TGTGCCAGCAGTTACACAAGCGGGGGAAAACTGTTTTTT.

J is TRBJ1-1 and V is TRBV5-1, with unresolved D. The germline gives CDR1 SGHRS, CDR2 YFSETQ. With 0 bases removed from V and 1 base from J, the gap between germline ends came to 7 bases. The CDR3 is 14 residues long. CDR3 sequence reads: CASSLGGPNTEAFF. The DNA for the CDR3 is TGCGCCAGCAGCTTGGGCGGCCCGAACACTGAAGCTTTCTTT.

The V call is TRBV29-1, the J call TRBJ2-2, with TRBD1 as a possible D gene (6 bases). Trimming left V 3 bases short and J 8 bases short, with 13 bases between. This CDR3 contains 13 residues. Germline CDR1 is SQVTM and CDR2 is ANQGSEA. In nucleotides, the CDR3 is TGCAGCGTTGACGCGACAGGTGGGGGGGAGCTGTTTTTT. It is translated as CSVDATGGGELFF.

This chain uses TRBV25-1 with TRBJ1-4; no definite D call. The CDR3 length is 13 residues. The germline gives CDR1 MGHDK, CDR2 SYGVNS. V gave up 2 bases and J gave up 6 bases, with 7 bases separating them. CDR3 DNA sequence: TGTGCCAGCAGTGAAGACCGGGATGAAAAACTGTTTTTT. Translating it yields CASSEDRDEKLFF.

This clone was recorded a few times. The J gene is TRBJ2-2, the V gene TRBV30; 8 bases are shared with TRBD1. Trimming took 7 bases from V and 5 from J; bases not matched to a gene: 6. This CDR3 comprises 13 residues. CDR1 is GTSNPN, CDR2 SVGIG, per germline (reference sequence). CDR3 region: CASLTGVTGELFF. Here the CDR3 DNA reads TGTGCCTCCTTGACAGGGGTAACCGGGGAGCTGTTTTTT.

The CDR3 sequence is CAISPGQAIVKTQYF. CDR3 DNA sequence: TGTGCCATCAGTCCGGGACAGGCGATAGTAAAGACCCAGTACTTC. This chain uses TRBV10-3 with TRBJ2-5, with 8 nucleotides matching TRBD1. V lost 5 bases and J lost 6; bases outside the gene matches: 11. The CDR3 runs to 15 residues. The germline V gene has CDR1 ENHRY and CDR2 SYGVKD.

The sample holds a few counts of this clone. The rearrangement links TRBV4-1 to TRBJ2-7; 10 nucleotides match TRBD2. This CDR3 is built from 16 residues. Trimming took 4 bases from V and 3 from J; bases not matched to a gene: 9. Germline V gives CDR1 MGHRA, CDR2 YSYEKL. CDR3 DNA: TGCGCCAGCAGCCCAGCGGGAGGGCCGCCGATCTACGAGCAGTACTTC. Translated, it gives CASSPAGGPPIYEQYF.

Here the CDR3 DNA reads TGTGCCAGCAACGATGTTAGCGGGAGCGCAGATACGCAGTATTTT. Translating gives CASNDVSGSADTQYF. The V gene is TRBV6-5, the J gene TRBJ2-3, with 9 nucleotides matching TRBD2. This CDR3 comprises 15 residues. With 7 bases clipped from V and 4 bases from J, the junction kept 9 bases outside the gene matches. CDR1 and CDR2 (germline): MNHEY, SVGAGI.

The rearrangement links TRBV7-9 to TRBJ2-3; 7 bases match TRBD2. Germline trimming cut 1 base from V and 1 base from J; bases unmatched to any gene: 2. This CDR3 is 15 amino acids long. From germline, CDR1 is SEHNR and CDR2 FQNEAQ (reference sequence). CDR3 sequence: CASSLGSGRTDTQYF. CDR3 nucleotide sequence: TGTGCCAGCAGCTTAGGTAGCGGGCGCACAGATACGCAGTATTTT.

For this clone: The same CDR3 arises from other DNA sequences in this sample as well. The chain has TRBV9 and TRBJ2-1; 8 nucleotides agree with TRBD1. The junction had 1 base not matched to a gene; V was cut back by 1 base and J by 1 base. The germline gives CDR1 SGDLS, CDR2 YYNGEE. This CDR3 is built from 15 residues. Here the CDR3 DNA reads TGTGCCAGCAGCGTAAGGGACAGGTCCTACAATGAGCAGTTCTTC. Translation gives CASSVRDRSYNEQFF.